This entry lists 8 T cell receptor beta chains sequenced from one sample in a study of identical twins. TCRdb processed the 5' RACE reads anew with MiXCR; each CDR3 protein has one entry. The sample lists 1,800,000 or so distinct CDR3 sequences; about 32% were seen once. Input material: cord blood. These receptors were collected from a newborn girl in good health.

Concerning this clonotype: The DNA is omitted, as the CDR3 cannot be located on it reliably, and the CDR3 follows TCRdb's listing. CDR3: CASSFAPGTSGDYPLKDTQYF. The chain recombines TRBV12-1 with TRBJ2-3; TRBD2 reflects the table's D call only, with no check against the DNA. TRBV12-1 is termed a pseudogene. The CDR3 length equals 21 residues, ends included.

The V gene is TRBV4-1, the J gene TRBJ1-5; D is uncertain. Germline V gene data show CDR1 as MGHRA and CDR2 as YSYEKL. V dropped 1 base and J dropped 3 bases, with 10 bases sitting between them. CDR3 length equals 15 residues. CDR3 sequence: CASSQGIGINQPQHF. CDR3 DNA sequence: TGCGCCAGCAGCCAAGGAATAGGGATCAATCAGCCCCAGCATTTT.

With regard to this clonotype: The junction departs from germline at one end; a sequencing error may be responsible. The J gene is TRBJ2-5, the V gene TRBV5-1; D possibly corresponds to TRBD2 (5 bases). Germline loops: CDR1 SGHRS, CDR2 YFSETQ. This CDR3 comprises 15 residues. In nucleotides, the CDR3 is TGCGCCAGCGGCTTGCTGACTACGGGGCAAGAGACCCAGTACTTC. Encoded protein: CASGLLTTGQETQYF.

The V call is TRBV4-1, the J call TRBJ1-6; D unclear. The CDR3 has 15 residues. Germline assignment: CDR1 MGHRA and CDR2 YSYEKL. Between the trimmed V and J ends, which lost 0 bases and 4 bases, there was a span of 7 bases. CDR3 in amino acids: CASSQDRQYNSPLHF. The CDR3 nucleotides are TGCGCCAGCAGCCAAGATCGCCAGTATAATTCACCCCTCCACTTT.

The chain joins TRBV12-3 or TRBV12-4 to TRBJ1-2; D gene ambiguous. This CDR3 is built from 14 residues. Trimming took 3 bases from V and 7 from J, leaving 15 bases between them. CDR3 bases: TGTGCCAGCAGTTTTAGGGTAATAAAGAGTGGCTACACCTTC. It translates to CASSFRVIKSGYTF.

The chain uses TRBV6-5 and TRBJ2-1; the match to TRBD2 covers 7 bases. Germline CDR1 MNHEY, CDR2 SVGAGI. This CDR3 is 14 amino acids long. V lost 2 bases and J lost 13; bases outside the gene matches: 11. This CDR3 is CASSYGRAQETQFF. Here the CDR3 DNA reads TGTGCCAGCAGTTACGGGAGGGCCCAAGAGACCCAGTTCTTC.

The V gene is TRBV12-3 or TRBV12-4, the J gene TRBJ2-7, with 11 bases fitting TRBD1. The CDR3 covers 15 residues. V lost 6 bases to trimming and J lost 4 bases; unmatched junction nucleotides: 8. CDR3 bases: TGTGCCAGCAGCCCCGTCGGGACAGGGGGTTACGAGCAGTACTTC. Protein sequence: CASSPVGTGGYEQYF.

The rearrangement uses TRBV12-3 or TRBV12-4 and TRBJ2-3; D is unclear. The germline V and J ends were trimmed by 6 bases and 0 bases, with 13 bases remaining between them. The CDR3 spans 15 residues. DNA for the CDR3: TGTGCCAGCAGACTGACACACACTAGCACAGATACGCAGTATTTT. It yields the protein CASRLTHTSTDTQYF.